Here is one TCR beta chain with its context. This sample was taken from a study of blood T cell repertoires in COVID-19. Study-wide background: The samples span acute and convalescent COVID-19 from the United States, Italy and Spain. T cells, B-cell-depleted T cells, or PBMCs provided the cDNA or gDNA that served as material.

Original analysis: Using reference gene primer amplification, nucleated cell counts were estimated. TCRdb's copy holds only in-frame clones and misses some; the assay was immunoSEQ multiplex PCR. Clone size and V and J calls were adopted from that table, with D and trimming inferred from the DNA. The sample carries some 87,000 clones, under 90% recorded once. Sequencing used peripheral blood. The sequence was collected from an older woman with acute or convalescent COVID-19.

The CDR3 reads CASSDIDSNQPQHF. The CDR3 coding sequence is TGTGCCAGTAGCGACATCGATAGCAATCAGCCCCAGCATTTT. The chain employs TRBV19 and TRBJ1-5, with no clear D. This CDR3 has 14 amino acids. V was pared by 6 bases and J by 0 bases, with 9 bases between. Germline lookup yields CDR1 LNHDA and CDR2 SQIVND (reference sequence).